Following are 28 T cell receptor beta chains from one sample sequenced in a study of blood T cells in healthy people across ages. Using a J-beta primer mix together with a sample-barcoded 5' primer, a second PCR was run for about 7 to 12 cycles. TCRdb re-analysed the 5' RACE reads in MiXCR, keeping a single row per CDR3 protein. Found here are roughly 730,000 distinct CDR3 sequences, 56% of them singletons; the top ten hold 20% to 30%. Specimen: blood. The receptors come from a man aged 40-49 years in good health.

The DNA for the CDR3 is TGTGCCACCAGCAAGGGGGTAGGCTCCTACAATGAGCAGTTCTTC. Amino acids: CATSKGVGSYNEQFF. The genes are TRBV15 and TRBJ2-1, with D perhaps TRBD1 (6 bases). Trimming stripped 4 bases from V and 0 bases from J, with 10 bases between. The CDR3 totals 15 residues. Germline V gene sequence: CDR1 LNHNV, CDR2 YYDKDF (reference sequence).

This clonotype turned up a few times. V gene TRBV7-2 combines with J gene TRBJ2-3; 7 bases are shared with TRBD1. Germline lookup yields CDR1 SGHTA and CDR2 FQGNSA. The V segment lost 4 bases and the J segment 8 bases; nucleotides outside the gene matches: 9. The CDR3 totals 14 residues. The CDR3 DNA sequence: TGTGCCAGCAGCTGGGACAGAAATGGGGGTACGCAGTATTTT. Protein product: CASSWDRNGGTQYF.

V gene TRBV7-9 combines with J gene TRBJ2-5; a weak D match, TRBD2 (6 bases). The length of the CDR3 is 15 residues. Germline values: CDR1 SEHNR, CDR2 FQNEAQ (reference sequence). With 5 bases removed from V and 3 bases from J, the gap between germline ends came to 16 bases. The CDR3 sequence: CASSRRGSIEETQYF. The CDR3 DNA sequence: TGTGCCAGCAGCCGACGGGGGTCCATAGAAGAGACCCAGTACTTC.

This chain links TRBV29-1 with TRBJ2-1, with 11 bases lining up with TRBD2. The CDR3 totals 13 residues. Germline assignment: CDR1 SQVTM and CDR2 ANQGSEA. Trimming at V came to 6 bases and at J to 6 bases, leaving 4 bases not matched to a gene. CDR3 nucleotides: TGCAGCGTACTGACTAGCGGGGCCAATGAGCAGTTCTTC. Protein: CSVLTSGANEQFF.

This rearrangement joins TRBV10-3 to TRBJ2-2; TRBD2 agrees at 9 bases. Germline lookup yields CDR1 ENHRY and CDR2 SYGVKD. The J segment lost 0 bases and the V segment lost 0 bases, leaving 2 bases of the junction unmatched. The CDR3 is 17 residues long. In DNA form, the CDR3 reads TGTGCCATCAGTGAGTCTAGCGGGGGCGCGAACACCGGGGAGCTGTTTTTT. Translation gives CAISESSGGANTGELFF.

This clonotype was observed a few times. CDR3 amino acids: CASSFVDYGYTF. Here the CDR3 DNA reads TGTGCCAGCAGCTTCGTGGACTATGGCTACACCTTC. The gene calls are TRBV7-2 and TRBJ1-2, with no clear D. CDR1 is SGHTA, CDR2 FQGNSA, per germline. V lost 3 bases to trimming and J lost 3 bases, with 5 bases between them. The CDR3 extends over 12 amino acids.

This clonotype came up a few times. V gene TRBV29-1 combines with J gene TRBJ2-1; weak D call: TRBD2 (6 bases). V lost 6 bases and J 0 bases, leaving 12 bases between the germline ends. Per germline, CDR1 SQVTM and CDR2 ANQGSEA. The CDR3 is 14 amino acids. The CDR3: CSVQDYRSYNEQFF. The CDR3 nucleotides read TGCAGCGTCCAGGACTACCGCTCCTACAATGAGCAGTTCTTC.

The gene calls are TRBV25-1 and TRBJ2-3, with TRBD1 matching 10 bases. V lost 2 bases to trimming and J lost 4 bases; unmatched junction nucleotides: 3. Per germline, CDR1 MGHDK and CDR2 SYGVNS. CDR3 size: 15 residues. CDR3 region: CASSERDRGADTQYF. CDR3 bases: TGTGCCAGCAGTGAAAGGGACAGGGGAGCAGATACGCAGTATTTT.

This clonotype was seen a single time. The chain links TRBV6-5 to TRBJ2-7, with D tentatively TRBD1 (6 bases). V dropped 6 bases and J dropped 2 bases, with 14 bases sitting between them. CDR3 length equals 14 residues. Looked up from germline, CDR1 is MNHEY and CDR2 is SVGAGI. CDR3 DNA: TGTGCCAGCAGCCCAAACAGGGCGCCCTACGAGCAGTACTTC. Encoded protein: CASSPNRAPYEQYF.

The V call is TRBV3-1, the J call TRBJ1-1; D gene ambiguous. The CDR3 covers 14 residues. Germline CDR1 and CDR2: LGHDT and YNNKEL (reference sequence). V gave up 3 bases and J gave up 1 base, with 9 bases separating them. CDR3: CASSHELSNTEAFF. As DNA, the CDR3 is TGTGCCAGCAGCCATGAACTTTCGAACACTGAAGCTTTCTTT.

The chain employs TRBV6-5 and TRBJ2-7; 7 positions agree with TRBD1. CDR3 length: 14 residues. Germline values: CDR1 MNHEY, CDR2 SVGAGI. J gave up 7 bases and V 8 bases, and 14 bases lay outside the gene matches. The CDR3 DNA reads as TGTGCCAGCGGTTTAGACAGGGCGCCTCCAGAGCAGTACTTC. Its translation: CASGLDRAPPEQYF.

This chain's CDR3 is CASSQQGRGTEAFF. The CDR3 DNA reads as TGTGCCAGCAGCCAACAGGGTAGGGGCACTGAAGCTTTCTTT. This chain connects TRBV7-3 to TRBJ1-1, with D perhaps matching TRBD1 (6 bases). Germline V gene sequence: CDR1 SGHTA, CDR2 FQGTGA. The CDR3 consists of 14 residues. V was trimmed by 5 bases and J by 4 bases, leaving 14 bases between them.

V usage is TRBV20-1 and J usage is TRBJ1-2; TRBD1 aligns across 8 bases. V lost 0 bases and J lost 8; bases outside the gene matches: 11. Per the germline V gene, CDR1 is DFQATT and CDR2 is SNEGSKA (reference sequence). The CDR3 extends over 15 amino acids. DNA for the CDR3: TGCAGTGCTAGAGATTTTAGCAGACAGGGGCCCGGCTACACCTTC. Protein product: CSARDFSRQGPGYTF.

V gene TRBV11-2 combines with J gene TRBJ2-3; D ambiguous. The CDR3 runs 16 residues. V lost 5 bases to trimming and J lost 2 bases, with 17 bases between them. The germline V gene has CDR1 SGHAT and CDR2 FQNNGV. This CDR3 reads CASSKRLLTYTDTQYF. The CDR3 DNA reads TGTGCCAGCAGCAAGAGACTTCTTACATACACAGATACGCAGTATTTT.

The genes are TRBV19 and TRBJ1-2; 7 nucleotides match TRBD1. The ends lost 3 bases at V and 6 bases at J; junction bases unmatched: 7. Germline assignment: CDR1 LNHDA and CDR2 SQIVND (reference sequence). The CDR3 has 14 amino acids. The CDR3 DNA sequence: TGTGCCAGTAGTATGGAACAGGGGCTGAATGGCTACACCTTC. Its translation is CASSMEQGLNGYTF.

The table lists this clonotype with a count of one. This sequence joins TRBV20-1 and TRBJ2-6, with D tentatively TRBD1 (7 bases). CDR1 is DFQATT, CDR2 SNEGSKA, per germline (reference sequence). V gave up 8 bases and J gave up 3 bases, with 17 bases separating them. This CDR3 has 15 amino acids. CDR3 sequence: CSTQGGPGGANVLTF. In DNA form, the CDR3 reads TGCAGTACCCAGGGGGGCCCGGGTGGGGCCAACGTCCTGACTTTC.

In this sample, this clonotype turned up a few times. This chain links TRBV4-2 with TRBJ2-4, with a weak D call TRBD1 (5 bases). The J call may be mistaken, given a closer DNA end match to TRBJ2-5. CDR1 is LGHNA, CDR2 YNFKEQ, per germline. This CDR3 has 17 amino acids. CDR3 region: CASSTRLGAGLGETQYF. CDR3 nucleotide sequence: TGTGCCAGCAGCACACGGCTAGGGGCAGGGCTCGGGGAGACCCAGTACTTC.

The rearrangement joins TRBV7-2 to TRBJ2-1; 14 bases are shared with TRBD2. With V trimmed by 1 base and J by 7 bases, 6 bases remained unmatched. This CDR3 region has 17 residues. Germline V gene lookup returns CDR1 SGHTA and CDR2 FQGNSA. CDR3 amino acids: CASSLGLAGGLRNEQFF. CDR3 DNA sequence: TGTGCCAGCAGCTTAGGACTAGCGGGAGGGCTGCGAAATGAGCAGTTCTTC.

This chain joins TRBV5-5 and TRBJ2-1; no definite D call. Germline V lookup: CDR1 SGHKS, CDR2 YYEKEE (reference sequence). The CDR3 sequence is 15 residues long. Trimming left V 5 bases short and J 11 bases short, with 23 bases between. The CDR3 spells CASSLQSTGKEQQFF. The CDR3 coding sequence is TGTGCCAGCAGTCTTCAATCAACTGGAAAGGAACAGCAGTTCTTC.

The chain couples TRBV6-6 to TRBJ2-7, with D unresolved. Trimming removed 3 bases from V and 0 bases from J, with 6 bases in between. The germline V gene has CDR1 MNHNY and CDR2 SVGAGI (reference sequence). The CDR3 is 13 amino acids. CDR3 nucleotide sequence: TGTGCCAGCAGTTATACCGACTCCTACGAGCAGTACTTC. It is translated as CASSYTDSYEQYF.

This chain uses TRBV4-1 with TRBJ2-7; tentatively, D is TRBD1 (5 bases). The CDR3 totals 15 residues. Between the trimmed V and J ends, which lost 2 bases and 5 bases, there was a span of 16 bases. Germline V lookup: CDR1 MGHRA, CDR2 YSYEKL. In nucleotides, the CDR3 is TGCGCCAGCAGCCAACAGCAGGGCCTTGAGGACGAGCAGTACTTC. Translation: CASSQQQGLEDEQYF.

About this clonotype: The junction differs from germline at one of its ends, possibly a read error. The J gene is TRBJ1-2, the V gene TRBV28; D not resolved. The CDR3 loop spans 14 amino acids. CDR1 is MDHEN and CDR2 is SYDVKM in the germline V gene. The CDR3 is CASSFLSGFGGYTF. The CDR3 coding sequence is TGTGCTAGCAGTTTTTTATCGGGGTTCGGTGGCTACACCTTC.

The chain couples TRBV7-2 to TRBJ2-5; D call uncertain. The CDR3 is 14 amino acids. In germline, CDR1 is SGHTA, CDR2 FQGNSA. Trimming took off 1 base at V and 11 bases at J, with 17 bases between the two ends. This CDR3 is CASSLVDRLGEQYF. CDR3 nucleotides: TGTGCCAGCAGCTTAGTAGATAGATTAGGTGAGCAGTACTTC. The variable domain in full, with the rest retrieved from reference TRBV7-2 and TRBJ2-5, is GAGVSQSPSNKVTEKGKDVELRCDPISGHTALYWYRQSLGQGLEFLIYFQGNSAPDKSGLPSDRFSAERTGGSVSTLTIQRTQQEDSAVYLCASSLVDRLGEQYFGPGTRLLVL.

The rearrangement uses TRBV11-3 and TRBJ2-3; TRBD2 agrees at 13 bases. The CDR3 sequence is 17 residues long. Germline lookup yields CDR1 SGHNT and CDR2 YENEEA. Trimming at V came to 5 bases and at J to 6 bases, leaving 11 bases not matched to a gene. CDR3 amino acids: CASSLDRTSGSSDTQYF. In DNA form, the CDR3 reads TGTGCCAGCAGCCTTGATAGGACTAGCGGGAGTTCGGATACGCAGTATTTT.

This clonotype was counted only a few times. V usage is TRBV12-3 or TRBV12-4 and J usage is TRBJ2-1; the D gene could be TRBD1 or TRBD2 (5 bases each). V was trimmed by 0 bases and J by 5 bases, leaving 14 bases between them. CDR3 length: 16 residues. CDR3 nucleotide sequence: TGTGCCAGCAGTTTAGCTTGGACTGTGGGGCACAATGAGCAGTTCTTC. As protein: CASSLAWTVGHNEQFF.

This clonotype was counted between two and nine times. V is TRBV27 and J is TRBJ2-4; D could derive from TRBD1 or TRBD2 (6 bases each). The V gene lost 1 base and the J gene lost 8 bases, with 12 bases spanning the gap. CDR3 size: 14 residues. Germline loops: CDR1 MNHEY, CDR2 SMNVEV (reference sequence). CDR3: CASSLYAGEDIQYF. In nucleotides, the CDR3 is TGTGCCAGCAGTTTATACGCAGGGGAGGACATTCAGTACTTC.

In the case of this clonotype: A junction end diverges from the germline sequence, so it may reflect a read error. The J gene is TRBJ2-1, the V gene TRBV7-2, with 10 bases that match TRBD2. CDR1 and CDR2 (germline): SGHTA, FQGNSA. The CDR3 runs to 18 residues. The CDR3 protein is CVSSLVPLAGVAYNEQFF. CDR3 coding DNA: TGTGTCAGCAGCTTAGTCCCCCTAGCGGGAGTTGCCTACAATGAGCAGTTCTTC.

The rearrangement joins TRBV6-2 or TRBV6-3 to TRBJ1-2; D gene ambiguous. Between the trimmed V and J ends, which lost 7 bases and 1 base, there was a span of 10 bases. CDR3 length equals 13 residues. From germline, CDR1 is MNHEY and CDR2 SVGEGT. In DNA, the CDR3 is TGTGCCAGCAAAGAACAACTTAACTATGGCTACACCTTC. Translated: CASKEQLNYGYTF.